The 30 T cell receptor beta chains below were found in one sample sequenced in a study of control samples from healthy donors and cancer patients. Sequencing used immunoSEQ multiplex PCR; TCRdb keeps in-frame clones, though not all of them. The table includes about 160,000 clones, roughly 94% detected once. What was sequenced was blood. All receptors come from a middle-aged woman in good health.

The V call is TRBV4-3, the J call TRBJ1-1, with TRBD1 as a possible D gene (6 bases). Germline assignment: CDR1 LGHNA and CDR2 YSLEER. This CDR3 is 17 amino acids long. V was clipped by 0 bases and J by 4 bases, with 18 bases between them. The CDR3 DNA is TGCGCCAGCAGCCAAGAGGGTGGCAGGGGTGGGATCACTGAAGCTTTCTTT. Protein: CASSQEGGRGGITEAFF.

This sequence joins TRBV29-1 and TRBJ1-5; D remains ambiguous. Germline values: CDR1 SQVTM, CDR2 ANQGSEA. V lost 6 bases to trimming and J lost 9 bases, with 15 bases between them. This CDR3 comprises 12 residues. The CDR3 DNA reads TGCAGCGTGGGCTCTCCGGATAGGCCCCAGCATTTT. Protein: CSVGSPDRPQHF.

The V gene is TRBV7-2, the J gene TRBJ2-1; D is tentatively TRBD1 or TRBD2 (5 bases each). V lost 6 bases and J lost 9, with 24 bases in between. Germline assignment: CDR1 SGHTA and CDR2 FQGNSA. CDR3 length: 16 residues. In DNA form, the CDR3 reads TGTGCCAGCAGGCCTACCCCGGGACCCTGGGACGGTGAGCAGTTCTTC. Its translation: CASRPTPGPWDGEQFF.

The gene calls are TRBV4-2 and TRBJ1-2, with 11 positions matching TRBD1. The germline V gene has CDR1 LGHNA and CDR2 YNFKEQ. V shed 1 base and J 7 bases; nucleotides not matched to a gene: 8. The CDR3 has 16 amino acids. CDR3 sequence (DNA): TGTGCCAGCAGCCAAGGGGGAGGACAGGGGGCGATTGGCTACACCTTC. Translation gives CASSQGGGQGAIGYTF.

The V and J genes are TRBV7-9 and TRBJ1-2, with D unresolved. This CDR3 has 15 residues. Trimming took off 5 bases at V and 7 bases at J, with 20 bases between the two ends. CDR1 is SEHNR and CDR2 is FQNEAQ in the germline V gene (reference sequence). CDR3 amino acids: CASSGEVWVHGGYTF. The CDR3 bases are TGTGCCAGCAGCGGGGAGGTTTGGGTTCACGGTGGCTACACCTTC.

The V and J genes are TRBV4-2 and TRBJ2-1; D not certain. Deletions cut 1 base from V and 5 bases from J, with 9 bases between. Germline loops: CDR1 LGHNA, CDR2 YNFKEQ. This CDR3 comprises 14 residues. The CDR3 DNA follows: TGTGCCAGCAGCCAAGCTCTTAGGGACAATGAGCAGTTCTTC. Amino acid sequence: CASSQALRDNEQFF.

This clone was detected once. The chain has TRBV18 and TRBJ2-7; D is uncertain. V shed 3 bases and J shed 6 bases, with 12 bases lying between them. Germline loops: CDR1 KGHSH, CDR2 LQKENI. The CDR3 consists of 13 residues. CDR3 DNA: TGTGCCAGCTCACCGGGTTTAGGCGGCGAGCAGTACTTC. This gives the protein CASSPGLGGEQYF.

The rearrangement links TRBV27 to TRBJ1-4, with D unresolved. Trimming removed 0 bases from V and 4 bases from J, with 9 bases in between. The CDR3 has 15 residues. Germline-derived CDR1 and CDR2 are MNHEY and SMNVEV (reference sequence). CDR3: CASSLSWVNNEKLFF. In DNA, the CDR3 is TGTGCCAGCAGTTTATCTTGGGTGAATAATGAAAAACTGTTTTTT.

A word on this clone: This CDR3 is also generated by other DNA sequences in the sample. J is TRBJ1-6 and V is TRBV2, with 11 bases identical to TRBD1. Germline-derived CDR1 and CDR2 are SNHLY and FYNNEI. CDR3 length: 14 amino acids. Trimming cost V 8 bases and J 6 bases; bases outside gene matches: 3. CDR3 residues: CASGTGGGNSPLHF. The CDR3 DNA follows: TGTGCCAGCGGGACAGGGGGTGGTAATTCACCCCTCCACTTT.

The chain carries TRBV19 and TRBJ1-1, with D possibly matching TRBD1 (5 bases). Germline V lookup: CDR1 LNHDA, CDR2 SQIVND (reference sequence). The CDR3 has 14 amino acids. Between the trimmed V and J ends, which lost 3 bases and 4 bases, there was a span of 12 bases. The CDR3 is CASSIRQGGTEAFF. CDR3 sequence (DNA): TGTGCCAGTAGTATCAGGCAGGGTGGCACTGAAGCTTTCTTT. The full variable domain, with the rest looked up from reference TRBV19 and TRBJ1-1, is DGGITQSPKYLFRKEGQNVTLSCEQNLNHDAMYWYRQDPGQGLRLIYYSQIVNDFQKGDIAEGYSVSREKKESFPLTVTSAQKNPTAFYLCASSIRQGGTEAFFGQGTRLTVV.

The CDR3 is CASSQFSEQYF. Here the CDR3 DNA reads TGTGCCAGCAGCCAATTCAGCGAGCAGTACTTC. The genes are TRBV3-1 (or the pseudogene TRBV3-2) and TRBJ2-7; D is unresolved. The CDR3 extends over 11 amino acids. Trimming took off 2 bases at V and 6 bases at J, with 5 bases between the two ends. Looked up from germline, CDR1 is LGHDT and CDR2 is YNNKEL (reference sequence).

The chain joins TRBV5-6 to TRBJ1-3, with D hard to call. This CDR3 comprises 15 residues. The germline gives CDR1 SGHDT, CDR2 YYEEEE. V lost 2 bases, J lost 0 bases, and 9 bases lay in between. CDR3 DNA: TGTGCCAGCAGCTTCCCCAATTTCTCTGGAAACACCATATATTTT. Its translation: CASSFPNFSGNTIYF.

This chain links TRBV4-3 with TRBJ2-1, with TRBD2 identical over 7 bases. The V gene end was trimmed by 4 bases and the J gene end by 0 bases; junction bases not matched to a gene: 6. The CDR3 is 16 amino acids. CDR1 LGHNA and CDR2 YSLEER come from the germline V gene. CDR3 nucleotides: TGCGCCAGCAGCCCCCGAGCGGGGACCTCCTACAATGAGCAGTTCTTC. It specifies CASSPRAGTSYNEQFF.

In this sample, this clone turned up once. The V and J genes are TRBV9 and TRBJ2-7, with TRBD1 matching 8 bases. Germline V gene sequence: CDR1 SGDLS, CDR2 YYNGEE. J was trimmed by 0 bases and V by 0 bases; bases with no gene match: 5. This CDR3 is 16 amino acids long. This chain's CDR3 is CASSVGQGAISYEQYF. Here the CDR3 DNA reads TGTGCCAGCAGCGTAGGTCAGGGGGCCATCTCCTACGAGCAGTACTTC.

This chain connects TRBV6-2 or TRBV6-3 to TRBJ1-5, with D maybe TRBD1 (6 bases). The CDR3 loop spans 17 amino acids. From germline, CDR1 is MNHEY and CDR2 SVGEGT. The V gene lost 2 bases and the J gene lost 7 bases, with 21 bases spanning the gap. For the CDR3, the DNA is TGTGCCAGCAGTTACCCCACTGGGGGGGGCGTTTTGCAGCCCCAGCATTTT. Translation: CASSYPTGGGVLQPQHF.

The chain links TRBV30 to TRBJ1-1; D unresolved. The length of the CDR3 is 12 residues. Trimming stripped 4 bases from V and 4 bases from J, with 10 bases between. Germline CDR1 is GTSNPN and CDR2 is SVGIG (reference sequence). In nucleotides, the CDR3 is TGTGCCTGGATAAGGGCGGTCACTGAAGCTTTCTTT. This gives the protein CAWIRAVTEAFF.

The CDR3 here is CASSLVGEPDEQYF. The DNA of the CDR3 is TGTGCCAGCAGCTTAGTTGGGGAACCGGACGAGCAGTACTTC. The V call is TRBV7-9, the J call TRBJ2-7; D remains ambiguous. The V end was cut by 1 base, the J end by 5 bases, with 12 bases between. Germline V gene data show CDR1 as SEHNR and CDR2 as FQNEAQ (reference sequence). The CDR3 totals 14 residues.

Note on this clone: Within the sample, other DNA sequences also encode this same CDR3. V and J are TRBV9 and TRBJ2-7; a possible D gene is TRBD1 (7 bases). The germline CDR1 and CDR2 sequences are SGDLS and YYNGEE. This CDR3 has 13 amino acids. Trimming shortened V by 0 bases and J by 7 bases, and 11 bases separated the two germline ends. The DNA of the CDR3 is TGTGCCAGCAGCGTAGTTCAGGGGGGTGAGCAGTACTTC. Protein: CASSVVQGGEQYF.

J is TRBJ2-7 and V is TRBV6-5; D tentatively fits TRBD1 or TRBD2 (5 bases each). The V gene lost 2 bases and the J gene lost 3 bases, with 11 bases spanning the gap. Germline assignment: CDR1 MNHEY and CDR2 SVGAGI. There are 14 residues in the CDR3. This chain's CDR3 is CASSYGGTNYEQYF. Here the CDR3 DNA reads TGTGCCAGCAGTTACGGGGGAACTAACTACGAGCAGTACTTC.

The rearrangement uses TRBV5-6 and TRBJ1-1; 12 bases are a match to TRBD1. Germline V gene lookup returns CDR1 SGHDT and CDR2 YYEEEE. This CDR3 is built from 16 residues. V lost 4 bases, J lost 8 bases, and 12 bases stayed unmatched. CDR3 DNA sequence: TGTGCCAGCAGCCTTACGGGACAGGGGGCGCGGGCCGAAGCTTTCTTT. It codes for CASSLTGQGARAEAFF.

The chain carries TRBV7-2 and TRBJ2-1; 10 bases agree with TRBD2. The CDR3 is 14 residues long. V lost 5 bases and J lost 10; bases outside the gene matches: 8. Germline assignment: CDR1 SGHTA and CDR2 FQGNSA. The CDR3 sequence is CASSTGLAVGEQFF. DNA for the CDR3: TGTGCCAGCAGCACCGGACTAGCGGTGGGAGAGCAGTTCTTC.

The chain couples TRBV27 to TRBJ1-5; D might be TRBD1 (5 bases). This CDR3 is 17 amino acids long. V dropped 5 bases and J dropped 1 base, with 18 bases sitting between them. Germline V lookup: CDR1 MNHEY, CDR2 SMNVEV (reference sequence). The CDR3 nucleotides read TGTGCCAGCAGTCCCCGACAGCCACCACGGAGCAATCAGCCCCAGCATTTT. Encoded protein: CASSPRQPPRSNQPQHF.

The V gene is TRBV6-1, the J gene TRBJ1-1; D not resolved. Germline V gives CDR1 MNHNS, CDR2 SASEGT. V lost 2 bases and J lost 1, with 11 bases in between. CDR3 length equals 15 residues. The CDR3 here is CASSEPRRRNTEAFF. The CDR3 coding sequence is TGTGCCAGCAGTGAACCCCGCAGGAGGAACACTGAAGCTTTCTTT.

This chain connects TRBV19 to TRBJ2-3; 7 bases are a match to TRBD2. The V gene's germline CDR1 is LNHDA and CDR2 SQIVND (reference sequence). With 4 bases clipped from V and 1 base from J, the junction kept 5 bases outside the gene matches. The length of the CDR3 is 15 residues. CDR3 amino acids: CASSNPGGRTDTQYF. Here the CDR3 DNA reads TGTGCCAGTAGTAACCCGGGAGGACGCACAGATACGCAGTATTTT.

The V call is TRBV18, the J call TRBJ2-7, with 8 bases aligning to TRBD2. V shed 6 bases, J shed 0 bases, and the junction held 10 bases outside the gene matches. Germline CDR1 KGHSH, CDR2 LQKENI. The CDR3 totals 16 residues. This CDR3 reads CASSRPLAGGSYEQYF. CDR3 coding DNA: TGTGCCAGCTCTCGACCCCTAGCGGGCGGCTCCTACGAGCAGTACTTC.

V usage is TRBV20-1 and J usage is TRBJ2-1; the D is unclear. The CDR3 has 10 amino acids. Trimming shortened V by 6 bases and J by 6 bases, and 6 bases separated the two germline ends. Germline V gene lookup returns CDR1 DFQATT and CDR2 SNEGSKA (reference sequence). CDR3 sequence: CSATGNEQFF. In DNA, the CDR3 is TGCAGTGCAACGGGCAATGAGCAGTTCTTC.

J is TRBJ1-1 and V is TRBV21-1. TRBV21-1 is labeled a pseudogene. The CDR3 loop spans 14 amino acids. In DNA form, the CDR3 reads TGTGCCAGCAGCAATCGGACTACCAACACTGAAGCTTTCTTT. It encodes CASSNRTTNTEAFF.

This sequence joins TRBV3-1 (or the pseudogene TRBV3-2) and TRBJ1-5; 7 bases fit TRBD1. V gave up 4 bases and J gave up 1 base; unmatched junction bases: 4. This CDR3 spans 15 amino acids. CDR1 is LGHDT and CDR2 is YNNKEL in the germline V gene (reference sequence). This chain's CDR3 is CASSRAGQSNQPQHF. In DNA form, the CDR3 reads TGTGCCAGCAGCCGAGCGGGACAGAGCAATCAGCCCCAGCATTTT.

V is TRBV10-3 and J is TRBJ2-2; D gene unclear. The V end lost 4 bases, the J end lost 2 bases, and 14 bases lay between the germline ends. CDR1 is ENHRY and CDR2 is SYGVKD in the germline V gene. This CDR3 comprises 16 residues. The CDR3 nucleotides are TGTGCCATCAGTGGGACCGACGATCGAAACACCGGGGAGCTGTTTTTT. This sequence encodes CAISGTDDRNTGELFF.

The chain employs TRBV4-1 and TRBJ1-5, with D perhaps TRBD1 (6 bases). Germline V gene sequence: CDR1 MGHRA, CDR2 YSYEKL. This CDR3 has 15 residues. Trimming shortened V by 0 bases and J by 6 bases, and 12 bases separated the two germline ends. CDR3 sequence: CASSQDHRESQPQHF. As DNA, the CDR3 is TGCGCCAGCAGCCAAGATCACAGGGAGAGTCAGCCCCAGCATTTT.